What follows describes a single T cell receptor (beta chain). Its antigen is still unknown. Base qualities were left out, and no much larger clone turns up one base away. The CDR3 holds 15 amino acids from the cysteine to the phenylalanine. Only the CDR3 portion is preserved as DNA: 45 bases, with reading frame beginning at the first base. Trimmed from V: 4 bases; trimmed from J: 3 bases; junction bases lacking a gene match: 5. The germline V gene supplies CDR1 SGHRS and CDR2 YFSETQ. Reading the label with the study, this specimen's treatment or condition is: allogeneic hematopoietic cell transplantation with graft depleted of TCRalphabeta T cells and CD19 B cells. The children who served as transplant recipients had been given grafts of TCRalphabeta/CD19-depleted allogeneic hematopoietic cells. The library relied on PCR. Sequencing used an Illumina HiSeq 2500. TCR libraries were prepared with molecular barcoding, using unique molecular identifiers to normalize TCRbeta repertoire quantification. TCRdb itself trimmed the public reads at Q25 with fastp, ran MiXCR and retained productive beta chains. For every CDR3 protein sequence, its rows merge into one entry that carries the most common genes and DNA. This sample lists roughly 500,000 distinct CDR3 sequences; roughly 10% were detected once. The ten biggest clones cover roughly 2% of the sample.

This specimen comes from a study of T-cell reconstitution after alpha-beta-depleted transplantation in children (dated by TCRdb to 2015 to 2016). With regard to the full study: Using TCR repertoire profiling, the study followed T-cell immune reconstitution in a quantitative way in children after TCRalphabeta/CD19-depleted allogeneic hematopoietic cell transplantation. General study outcomes and caveats: In some patients, high TCRbeta diversity at day 60 was attributed to recipient T cells and intrathymic progenitors that had survived conditioning. About two months after transplant, the apparently early recovery of alphabetaT-cell counts reportedly depended on just several hundred clones that had expanded rapidly and came from non-depleted graft cells. The frequencies of hyperexpanded clones fell over the following months, and after one year, T-cell counts and TCRbeta diversity were mostly attributed to newly produced T cells.

This TCR came from a child aged 2-15 years with inherited bone marrow failure, due to receive a stem cell transplant. The sequence links TRBV5-1 to TRBJ2-7, with 12 central nucleotides matching TRBD2. This material consisted of PBMCs, taken before TCRalphabeta/CD19-depleted stem cell transplant. Here is the DNA: TGCGCCAGCAGCACCCTAGCGGGAGGGTACTACGAGCAGTACTTC. Translation gives CASSTLAGGYYEQYF.